These 27 T cell receptor beta chains were sequenced from one sample in a study of Graves' ophthalmopathy and Graves' hyperthyroidism. Transcripts of RNA were the source for amplifying TCR beta CDR3 regions. First-round RT-PCR relied on HTBI primers, and a second-round multiplex PCR came next. A single record per CDR3 protein comes from TCRdb applying MiXCR to the multiplex PCR reads. This sample has around 670,000 distinct CDR3 sequences, with 40% found just once. The sample consisted of peripheral blood. These receptors came from an adult man with Graves' ophthalmopathy.

Points on this clonotype: It may be a read error: a sequence one base away is much more abundant. This sequence joins TRBV7-2 and TRBJ2-5; 11 positions agree with TRBD2. Germline V CDR1 and CDR2: SGHTA, FQGNSA. The CDR3 covers 15 residues. V lost 7 bases and J lost 1; bases outside the gene matches: 5. The CDR3 sequence is CASTFSGRAQETQYF. CDR3 sequence (DNA): TGTGCCAGCACCTTTAGCGGGAGGGCCCAAGAGACCCAGTACTTC.

The chain joins TRBV5-6 to TRBJ1-2, with 7 bases identical to TRBD1. This CDR3 has 19 amino acids. CDR1 SGHDT and CDR2 YYEEEE come from the germline V gene. With V trimmed by 0 bases and J by 4 bases, 18 bases remained unmatched. CDR3 protein: CASSLAGEGAGGIAYGYTF. Written as DNA, the CDR3 is TGTGCCAGCAGCTTGGCCGGAGAGGGGGCTGGGGGAATTGCCTATGGCTACACCTTC.

V usage is TRBV6-1 and J usage is TRBJ2-5; weak D call: TRBD2 (5 bases). Germline V gene lookup returns CDR1 MNHNS and CDR2 SASEGT. Trimming shortened V by 7 bases and J by 3 bases, and 12 bases separated the two germline ends. CDR3 size: 13 residues. In DNA form, the CDR3 reads TGTGCCAGCATCAAAAAGGGAGAAGAGACCCAGTACTTC. It codes for CASIKKGEETQYF.

The V gene is TRBV7-9, the J gene TRBJ2-2, with 11 bases fitting TRBD2. V was pared by 7 bases and J by 5 bases, with 6 bases of the junction left unmatched. The CDR3 runs 15 residues. Germline V gene data show CDR1 as SEHNR and CDR2 as FQNEAQ (reference sequence). CDR3 sequence reads: CASIRGLAVTGELFF. For the CDR3, the DNA is TGTGCCAGCATTAGGGGACTAGCGGTGACCGGGGAGCTGTTTTTT.

Here the CDR3 reads CASRPSGQGFNEQFF. The CDR3 DNA follows: TGTGCCAGCAGACCCTCGGGACAGGGTTTCAATGAGCAGTTCTTC. This rearrangement joins TRBV7-8 to TRBJ2-7, with 9 bases lining up with TRBD1. The J call may not be correct, given that the DNA end is closer to TRBJ2-1. The CDR3 totals 15 residues. The germline gives CDR1 SGHVS, CDR2 FQNEAQ.

This clonotype was seen a few times. The V call is TRBV5-6, the J call TRBJ1-5, with D possibly TRBD1 on 5 matching bases. Germline CDR1 reads SGHDT; CDR2 reads YYEEEE. V shed 1 base and J shed 0 bases, with 14 bases lying between them. The CDR3 is 17 residues long. The CDR3 loop reads CASSLWGGGYSNQPQHF. CDR3 in DNA: TGTGCCAGCAGCTTGTGGGGGGGAGGGTATAGCAATCAGCCCCAGCATTTT.

This clonotype turned up a few times. This chain connects TRBV7-3 to TRBJ1-5, with 8 bases identical to TRBD1. CDR3 size: 16 residues. V dropped 11 bases and J dropped 1; count of bases not matched to a gene: 13. Per germline, CDR1 SGHTA and CDR2 FQGTGA. In nucleotides, the CDR3 is TGTGCCTGGAGTGCTACCAGGGGGCGAAGCAATCAGCCCCAGCATTTT. The encoded protein is CAWSATRGRSNQPQHF.

This clonotype was counted many times. V is TRBV6-5 and J is TRBJ1-6; TRBD1 matches at 7 bases. This CDR3 is 14 amino acids long. The V gene end was trimmed by 5 bases and the J gene end by 9 bases; junction bases not matched to a gene: 7. Germline values: CDR1 MNHEY, CDR2 SVGAGI. Here the CDR3 DNA reads TGTGCCAGCAGTCTACCAGGGGGGGGTTCACCCCTCCACTTT. Translating it yields CASSLPGGGSPLHF.

Many counts were recorded for this clonotype. This chain links TRBV10-3 with TRBJ2-7; D is uncertain. In germline, CDR1 is ENHRY, CDR2 SYGVKD. V was trimmed by 0 bases and J by 4 bases, leaving 10 bases between them. This CDR3 contains 14 residues. The CDR3 loop is CAISESGEAYEQYF. The CDR3 DNA reads as TGTGCCATCAGTGAGTCGGGTGAAGCATACGAGCAGTACTTC.

The J gene is TRBJ2-7, the V gene TRBV5-5, with D perhaps being TRBD1 or TRBD2 (5 bases each). Germline CDR1 reads SGHKS; CDR2 reads YYEKEE (reference sequence). The CDR3 runs 12 residues. The ends were cut back, 0 bases at V and 11 bases at J, with 12 bases in the middle. The CDR3 bases are TGTGCCAGCAGCTTGGCAGGGACCACGGAGTACTTC. Translated: CASSLAGTTEYF.

This clonotype was counted at least ten times. V and J are TRBV6-1 and TRBJ1-6; 7 bases match TRBD1. This CDR3 spans 14 amino acids. The germline V gene has CDR1 MNHNS and CDR2 SASEGT. V lost 7 bases to trimming and J lost 9 bases; unmatched junction nucleotides: 9. The CDR3: CASTYGTASSPLHF. The CDR3 bases are TGTGCCAGCACATACGGGACAGCAAGTTCACCCCTCCACTTT.

As regards this clonotype: This may stem from a read error, because a much larger clone lies one nucleotide away. The chain couples TRBV7-9 to TRBJ1-2; 10 positions agree with TRBD1. This CDR3 contains 14 residues. The junction had 5 bases not matched to a gene; V was cut back by 4 bases and J by 6 bases. The germline gives CDR1 SEHNR, CDR2 FQNEAQ (reference sequence). As DNA, the CDR3 is TGTGCCAGCAGCTCGGGACAGGGGAAGGATGGCTACACCTTC. Protein sequence: CASSSGQGKDGYTF.

Comment on this clonotype: It may be a read error: a sequence one base away is much more abundant. This sequence joins TRBV2 and TRBJ2-2; tentative D call: TRBD2 (5 bases). The CDR3 loop spans 13 amino acids. The germline V gene has CDR1 SNHLY and CDR2 FYNNEI. CDR3 bases: TGTGCCAGCAGTGCGGAGAACACCGGGGAGCTGGTTTTT. This gives the protein CASSAENTGELVF. Filled out from reference TRBV2 and TRBJ2-2, the complete variable domain reads EPEVTQTPSHQVTQMGQEVILRCVPISNHLYFYWYRQILGQKVEFLVSFYNNEISEKSEIFDDQFSVERPDGSNFTLKIRSTKLEDSAMYFCASSAENTGELVFGEGSRLTVL.

The rearrangement uses TRBV29-1 and TRBJ1-1; unclear D gene. V lost 7 bases, J lost 0 bases, and 12 bases lay in between. The CDR3 spans 13 residues. Germline V gene lookup returns CDR1 SQVTM and CDR2 ANQGSEA. CDR3 in amino acids: CSDGSPMNTEAFF. Here the CDR3 DNA reads TGCAGCGACGGGTCTCCCATGAACACTGAAGCTTTCTTT.

This clonotype was seen many times. The chain combines TRBV10-2 with TRBJ1-2; maybe TRBD1 (6 bases). The ends were cut back, 6 bases at V and 3 bases at J, with 14 bases in the middle. The CDR3 length is 14 residues. Germline loops: CDR1 WSHSY, CDR2 SAAADI. The DNA for the CDR3 is TGCGCCAGCAGCGATCCAGGGGCCTACTATGGCTACACCTTC. As protein: CASSDPGAYYGYTF.

This clonotype has more than one count but fewer than ten. The rearrangement joins TRBV20-1 to TRBJ2-7; TRBD2 matches 10 bases. The germline gives CDR1 DFQATT, CDR2 SNEGSKA (reference sequence). The CDR3 has 14 residues. V lost 5 bases to trimming and J lost 6 bases; unmatched junction nucleotides: 10. The DNA of the CDR3 is TGCAGTGCTGGGCACGTAGCGGGAGGTCTCGAGCAGTACTTC. Residues: CSAGHVAGGLEQYF.

V and J are TRBV20-1 and TRBJ1-4; no definite D call. The CDR3 has 11 amino acids. Trimming took 5 bases from V and 8 from J, leaving 9 bases between them. Germline V CDR1 and CDR2: DFQATT, SNEGSKA (reference sequence). The CDR3 protein is CSALRREKLFF. The CDR3 DNA reads TGCAGTGCTTTAAGACGAGAAAAACTGTTTTTT.

This rearrangement joins TRBV10-3 to TRBJ2-2, with 8 nucleotides matching TRBD1. The CDR3 extends over 15 amino acids. V lost 2 bases and J lost 1; bases outside the gene matches: 0. The germline CDR1 and CDR2 sequences are ENHRY and SYGVKD. Here the CDR3 reads CAISEGTGNTGELFF. CDR3 in DNA: TGTGCCATCAGTGAGGGGACAGGGAACACCGGGGAGCTGTTTTTT.

The chain recombines TRBV6-5 with TRBJ1-1; D not resolved. The CDR3 contains 14 residues. V lost 7 bases and J lost 2, with 14 bases in between. CDR1 is MNHEY, CDR2 SVGAGI, per germline. The CDR3 region is CASKISDGNTEAFF. The CDR3, as DNA: TGTGCCAGCAAAATTAGCGACGGAAACACTGAAGCTTTCTTT.

This clonotype was recorded a few times. This chain uses TRBV7-8 with TRBJ2-7; 12 bases line up with TRBD2. Germline-derived CDR1 and CDR2 are SGHVS and FQNEAQ. The length of the CDR3 is 15 residues. With V trimmed by 5 bases and J by 6 bases, 8 bases remained unmatched. The CDR3 loop is CASSRQTSGGSEQYF. CDR3 sequence (DNA): TGTGCCAGCAGCCGACAGACTAGCGGGGGTTCCGAGCAGTACTTC.

This chain uses TRBV24-1 with TRBJ1-5; TRBD1 might be the D (5 bases). V was cut by 10 bases and J by 5 bases, with 11 bases left in between. The CDR3 contains 12 residues. Germline CDR1 is KGHDR and CDR2 is SFDVKD. DNA of the CDR3: TGTGCCACAGGGACGGAGGATCAGCCCCAGCATTTT. It codes for CATGTEDQPQHF.

Ten or more counts support this clonotype. CDR3 nucleotides: TGCAGCGTTGGGGAGTATAACTATGGCTACACCTTC. Protein product: CSVGEYNYGYTF. The chain employs TRBV29-1 and TRBJ1-2; D remains ambiguous. V lost 4 bases and J lost 1, with 7 bases in between. This CDR3 has 12 residues. Germline V gene lookup returns CDR1 SQVTM and CDR2 ANQGSEA.

The chain carries TRBV7-9 and TRBJ1-4; possibly TRBD1 for D (5 bases). In germline, CDR1 is SEHNR, CDR2 FQNEAQ (reference sequence). V lost 5 bases and J 8 bases, leaving 18 bases between the germline ends. This CDR3 has 15 amino acids. The CDR3 DNA sequence: TGTGCCAGCAGCAATATGGGCAGGGAGGAGGAAAAACTGTTTTTT. Translation gives CASSNMGREEEKLFF.

The chain employs TRBV25-1 and TRBJ2-2; 10 positions agree with TRBD1. CDR1 and CDR2 (germline): MGHDK, SYGVNS. The trim removed 6 bases at V and 0 bases at J, leaving 13 bases unmatched. The CDR3 runs 19 residues. The CDR3 nucleotides are TGTGCCAGCAGCCAATTGGGGACAGGGGTTCCCCCGAACACCGGGGAGCTGTTTTTT. The encoded protein is CASSQLGTGVPPNTGELFF. The entire variable domain, with the rest obtained from reference TRBV25-1 and TRBJ2-2, is as follows: EADIYQTPRYLVIGTGKKITLECSQTMGHDKMYWYQQDPGMELHLIHYSYGVNSTEKGDLSSESTVSRIRTEHFPLTLESARPSHTSQYLCASSQLGTGVPPNTGELFFGEGSRLTVL.

This clonotype was observed at least ten times. This chain joins TRBV10-3 and TRBJ2-7; D might be TRBD1 (6 bases). The germline gives CDR1 ENHRY, CDR2 SYGVKD. Trimming shortened V by 2 bases and J by 3 bases, and 11 bases separated the two germline ends. The CDR3 totals 14 residues. The CDR3 DNA reads TGTGCCATCAGTGAGGTGGACAGTCTCTACGAGCAGTACTTC. Protein product: CAISEVDSLYEQYF.

This clonotype showed up many times. The CDR3 protein is CASSLEVPISPLHF. CDR3 in DNA: TGTGCCAGCAGCTTAGAAGTTCCGATTTCACCCCTCCACTTT. The chain uses TRBV7-2 and TRBJ1-6, with no clear D. Trimming removed 1 base at V and 9 bases at J, with 10 bases between. The CDR3 is made up of 14 amino acids. The germline V gene has CDR1 SGHTA and CDR2 FQGNSA.

This clonotype was found a few times. Given a much more abundant clone one base away, this may be a read error. The V and J genes are TRBV2 and TRBJ1-2, with TRBD1 matching 7 bases. The CDR3 runs to 13 residues. Germline CDR1 and CDR2: SNHLY and FYNNEI. Trimming removed 8 bases from V and 3 bases from J; junction bases left unmatched: 6. This CDR3 reads CASETGKDYGYTF. The CDR3 DNA follows: TGTGCCAGCGAGACAGGGAAGGACTATGGCTACACCTTC.